The T cell receptor beta chain described here comes from a study of shared clonotypes between healthy human individuals. Profiled with immunoSEQ multiplex PCR; TCRdb holds only in-frame clones, not every one. The sample lists about 1.5 million clones, around 98% occurring once. V lost 0 bases and J lost 3, with 18 bases in between. The CDR3 runs to 17 residues. Germline CDR1 is LGHNA and CDR2 is YSLEER. This clonotype originated in a man aged 30 to 45 in good health. Material for sequencing was naive CD4+ T cells sorted from blood. Subset meaning: CD45RA+ positively selected. This chain connects TRBV4-3 to TRBJ2-7; D perhaps matches TRBD1 (7 bases). The chain's CDR3 is CASSQDYDRDFVYEQYF. The CDR3 bases are TGCGCCAGCAGCCAAGATTATGACAGGGACTTTGTCTACGAGCAGTACTTC.